The 23 T cell receptor beta chains below were found in one sample sequenced in a study of T cell changes during pregnancy in multiple sclerosis. Clones were sequenced by immunoSEQ multiplex PCR, and TCRdb holds only the in-frame ones, with some missing. Of roughly 53,000 clones in the sample, more than 90% were seen once. The sequenced sample was CD8+ T cells from peripheral blood mononuclear cells, obtained before pregnancy. All receptors derive from a female donor with multiple sclerosis, enrolled in a pregnancy study.

The chain recombines TRBV5-4 with TRBJ2-3, with TRBD2 identical over 11 bases. The CDR3 is 17 amino acids. Trimming at V came to 2 bases and at J to 5 bases, leaving 10 bases not matched to a gene. Germline V gene lookup returns CDR1 SGHNT and CDR2 YYREEE (reference sequence). The CDR3 loop is CASSFPGSGGAVDTQYF. The CDR3 bases are TGTGCCAGCAGCTTCCCGGGTAGCGGGGGGGCAGTAGATACGCAGTATTTT.

V is TRBV5-6 and J is TRBJ2-1; 9 bases fit TRBD1. Germline CDR1 is SGHDT and CDR2 is YYEEEE. J gave up 2 bases and V 1 base, and 10 bases lay outside the gene matches. The CDR3 runs to 18 residues. CDR3 nucleotides: TGTGCCAGCAGCTTGCGACAGGGGGTCCTTATTCCCTACAATGAGCAGTTCTTC. It codes for CASSLRQGVLIPYNEQFF.

This chain joins TRBV10-3 and TRBJ1-4, with a weak D call TRBD1 (6 bases). The germline V gene has CDR1 ENHRY and CDR2 SYGVKD. This CDR3 is 17 amino acids long. Trimming shortened V by 7 bases and J by 0 bases, and 18 bases separated the two germline ends. In DNA, the CDR3 is TGTGCCATCATCACAGGGTTAGTAGGTGCAACTAATGAAAAACTGTTTTTT. It is translated as CAIITGLVGATNEKLFF.

The V gene is TRBV18, the J gene TRBJ1-1, with D hard to call. This CDR3 has 15 amino acids. The germline CDR1 and CDR2 sequences are KGHSH and LQKENI. The V gene lost 0 bases and the J gene lost 0 bases, with 8 bases spanning the gap. DNA for the CDR3: TGTGCCAGCTCACCACCCCCCAGTATGAACACTGAAGCTTTCTTT. Translating gives CASSPPPSMNTEAFF.

This clone appeared a few times. CDR3 sequence reads: CAWSVTGAGNTIYF. The CDR3 DNA sequence: TGTGCCTGGAGTGTAACAGGGGCTGGAAACACCATATATTTT. The V gene is TRBV30, the J gene TRBJ1-3; 7 bases fit TRBD1. Germline CDR1 GTSNPN, CDR2 SVGIG (reference sequence). This CDR3 region has 14 residues. Germline trimming cut 0 bases from V and 2 bases from J; bases unmatched to any gene: 1.

In its sample, this clone was seen a few times. The chain employs TRBV2 and TRBJ1-3, with TRBD1 matching 7 bases. The CDR3 runs to 17 residues. In germline, CDR1 is SNHLY, CDR2 FYNNEI. The V segment lost 9 bases and the J segment 4 bases; nucleotides outside the gene matches: 18. CDR3 in amino acids: CASLVSAAGTAGNTIYF. CDR3 DNA: TGTGCCAGTCTAGTTTCAGCGGCCGGGACAGCCGGAAACACCATATATTTT.

This sequence joins TRBV6-1 and TRBJ2-5, with D tentatively TRBD2 (6 bases). CDR3 length equals 14 residues. The germline V and J ends were trimmed by 0 bases and 5 bases, with 10 bases remaining between them. Germline V gene lookup returns CDR1 MNHNS and CDR2 SASEGT. The CDR3 DNA reads TGTGCCAGCAGTGAAGCGGGAGGTACGGAGACCCAGTACTTC. It yields the protein CASSEAGGTETQYF.

V and J are TRBV7-3 and TRBJ2-1; no clear D. The CDR3 spans 15 residues. Germline V gene sequence: CDR1 SGHTA, CDR2 FQGTGA. V gave up 5 bases and J gave up 7 bases, with 18 bases separating them. The CDR3 DNA follows: TGTGCCAGCAGCCTAATGGCAGGAATGGTTAATGAGCAGTTCTTC. It codes for CASSLMAGMVNEQFF.

The chain employs TRBV4-3 and TRBJ2-3; 13 nucleotides align to TRBD2. Germline assignment: CDR1 LGHNA and CDR2 YSLEER. Losses at the gene ends were 1 base for V and 4 bases for J; bases not matched to a gene: 11. The CDR3 length is 19 residues. CDR3: CASSQVLAGTSGDADTQYF. CDR3 DNA: TGCGCCAGCAGCCAAGTTTTGGCCGGGACTAGCGGGGACGCAGATACGCAGTATTTT.

V and J are TRBV25-1 and TRBJ1-2, with 9 bases fitting TRBD1. The CDR3 runs to 13 residues. V was clipped by 6 bases and J by 4 bases; unmatched bases: 3. Germline CDR1 and CDR2: MGHDK and SYGVNS. CDR3 sequence reads: CASRPGQGYGYTF. The CDR3 DNA is TGTGCCAGCAGACCGGGACAGGGCTATGGCTACACCTTC.

The chain links TRBV9 to TRBJ2-3; D not certain. The V end was cut by 0 bases, the J end by 0 bases, with 5 bases between. CDR1 SGDLS and CDR2 YYNGEE come from the germline V gene. This CDR3 region has 14 residues. The CDR3 DNA reads as TGTGCCAGCAGCGTAGCAGTCAGCACAGATACGCAGTATTTT. It yields the protein CASSVAVSTDTQYF.

The chain couples TRBV4-1 to TRBJ1-2; D is ambiguous. Deletions cut 0 bases from V and 4 bases from J, with 12 bases between. CDR1 is MGHRA, CDR2 YSYEKL, per germline. The CDR3 runs 15 residues. CDR3 bases: TGCGCCAGCAGCCAAGAAGAGGGAACTATCTATGGCTACACCTTC. Its protein is CASSQEEGTIYGYTF.

V gene TRBV5-6 combines with J gene TRBJ2-7, with a weak D call TRBD1 (5 bases). The V end lost 0 bases, the J end lost 1 base, and 8 bases lay between the germline ends. Germline assignment: CDR1 SGHDT and CDR2 YYEEEE. CDR3 length: 14 amino acids. The CDR3 DNA sequence: TGTGCCAGCAGCTTGGTAGGGGCATCCTACGAGCAGTACTTC. It encodes CASSLVGASYEQYF.

This sequence joins TRBV6-5 and TRBJ1-1; D is unclear. The V and J ends lost 0 bases and 0 bases respectively, with 11 bases between them. The CDR3 covers 16 residues. Germline-derived CDR1 and CDR2 are MNHEY and SVGAGI. DNA of the CDR3: TGTGCCAGCAGTTACTCGAGCGGGATCATGAACACTGAAGCTTTCTTT. Amino acids: CASSYSSGIMNTEAFF.

V gene TRBV7-6 combines with J gene TRBJ2-1; D may be TRBD2 (5 bases). Germline-derived CDR1 and CDR2 are SGHVS and FNYEAQ. V lost 6 bases, J lost 10 bases, and 13 bases lay in between. The CDR3 runs 12 residues. The CDR3 nucleotides read TGTGCCAGCAGACTACGGGGATCCGAGCAGTTCTTC. It codes for CASRLRGSEQFF.

The chain combines TRBV19 with TRBJ1-6, with D tentatively TRBD1 (5 bases). The CDR3 length is 13 residues. Trimming removed 6 bases at V and 10 bases at J, with 13 bases between. CDR1 is LNHDA and CDR2 is SQIVND in the germline V gene (reference sequence). The CDR3 reads CASRSMGQSPLHF. In DNA, the CDR3 is TGTGCCAGTAGGTCAATGGGGCAGTCACCCCTCCACTTT. The variable domain in full, completed from reference TRBV19 and TRBJ1-6, reads DGGITQSPKYLFRKEGQNVTLSCEQNLNHDAMYWYRQDPGQGLRLIYYSQIVNDFQKGDIAEGYSVSREKKESFPLTVTSAQKNPTAFYLCASRSMGQSPLHFGNGTRLTVT.

This clone is a singleton in its sample. The CDR3: CASRVLNTEAFF. DNA of the CDR3: TGTGCCTCCAGGGTTTTGAACACTGAAGCTTTCTTT. The chain links TRBV19 to TRBJ1-1; possibly TRBD1 for D (5 bases). The germline V gene has CDR1 LNHDA and CDR2 SQIVND (reference sequence). The ends were cut back, 11 bases at V and 0 bases at J, with 10 bases in the middle. The CDR3 totals 12 residues. The full variable domain, with the rest looked up from reference TRBV19 and TRBJ1-1, is DGGITQSPKYLFRKEGQNVTLSCEQNLNHDAMYWYRQDPGQGLRLIYYSQIVNDFQKGDIAEGYSVSREKKESFPLTVTSAQKNPTAFYLCASRVLNTEAFFGQGTRLTVV.

V and J are TRBV19 and TRBJ2-3; 7 bases match TRBD2. V gave up 3 bases and J gave up 0 bases; unmatched junction bases: 3. Germline loops: CDR1 LNHDA, CDR2 SQIVND (reference sequence). The CDR3 consists of 15 residues. CDR3 residues: CASSMAGVSTDTQYF. The CDR3 DNA follows: TGTGCCAGTAGTATGGCGGGGGTGAGCACAGATACGCAGTATTTT. The full variable domain, its missing parts supplied by reference TRBV19 and TRBJ2-3, is DGGITQSPKYLFRKEGQNVTLSCEQNLNHDAMYWYRQDPGQGLRLIYYSQIVNDFQKGDIAEGYSVSREKKESFPLTVTSAQKNPTAFYLCASSMAGVSTDTQYFGPGTRLTVL.

The J gene is TRBJ1-2, the V gene TRBV28; a possible D gene is TRBD1 (6 bases). The CDR3 has 14 residues. The V and J ends lost 2 bases and 5 bases respectively, with 12 bases between them. The germline V gene has CDR1 MDHEN and CDR2 SYDVKM. In nucleotides, the CDR3 is TGTGCCAGCAGTTTAAAGGGGGGAGGGTATGGCTACACCTTC. Translating gives CASSLKGGGYGYTF.

The V gene is TRBV9, the J gene TRBJ1-4, with a tentative D call TRBD1 (5 bases). This CDR3 has 14 residues. V was clipped by 0 bases and J by 8 bases, with 11 bases between them. CDR1 and CDR2 from the germline V gene are SGDLS and YYNGEE. The chain's CDR3 is CASSVGWGDEKLFF. The CDR3 nucleotides are TGTGCCAGCAGCGTAGGCTGGGGCGACGAAAAACTGTTTTTT.

The rearrangement uses TRBV7-9 and TRBJ1-2; the D gene is possibly TRBD1 (6 bases). Germline loops: CDR1 SEHNR, CDR2 FQNEAQ (reference sequence). The V and J ends lost 7 bases and 0 bases respectively, with 15 bases between them. This CDR3 spans 15 amino acids. CDR3 sequence reads: CASTGGRQANYGYTF. The CDR3 nucleotides read TGTGCCAGCACCGGGGGGCGGCAAGCTAACTATGGCTACACCTTC.

The rearrangement joins TRBV9 to TRBJ2-3, with D possibly matching TRBD2 (5 bases). This CDR3 comprises 14 residues. The germline V gene has CDR1 SGDLS and CDR2 YYNGEE. V was cut by 0 bases and J by 5 bases, with 10 bases left in between. Here the CDR3 reads CASSVASGRDTQYF. The CDR3 coding sequence is TGTGCCAGCAGCGTAGCCAGCGGCAGAGATACGCAGTATTTT.

A single count supports this clone. V and J are TRBV4-1 and TRBJ1-2, with 8 nucleotides matching TRBD1. The germline V gene encodes CDR1 MGHRA and CDR2 YSYEKL. The V gene end was trimmed by 0 bases and the J gene end by 4 bases; junction bases not matched to a gene: 7. CDR3 length: 16 amino acids. CDR3 protein: CASSQDRAGQVYGYTF. CDR3 coding DNA: TGCGCCAGCAGCCAAGATCGAGCGGGACAGGTCTATGGCTACACCTTC.